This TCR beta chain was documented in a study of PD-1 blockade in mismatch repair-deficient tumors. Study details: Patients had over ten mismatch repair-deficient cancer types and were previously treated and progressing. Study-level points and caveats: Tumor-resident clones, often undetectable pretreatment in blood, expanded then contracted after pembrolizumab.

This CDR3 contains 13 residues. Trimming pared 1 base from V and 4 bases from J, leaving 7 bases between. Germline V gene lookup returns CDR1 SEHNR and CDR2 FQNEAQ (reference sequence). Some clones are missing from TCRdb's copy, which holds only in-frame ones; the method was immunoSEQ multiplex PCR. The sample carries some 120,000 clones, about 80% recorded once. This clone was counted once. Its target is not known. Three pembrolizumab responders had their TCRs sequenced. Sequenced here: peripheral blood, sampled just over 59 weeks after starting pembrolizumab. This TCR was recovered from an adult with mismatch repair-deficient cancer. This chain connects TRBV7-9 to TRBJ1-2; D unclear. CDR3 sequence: CASSLGAGYGYTF. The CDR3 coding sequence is TGTGCCAGCAGCTTAGGGGCAGGCTATGGCTACACCTTC.